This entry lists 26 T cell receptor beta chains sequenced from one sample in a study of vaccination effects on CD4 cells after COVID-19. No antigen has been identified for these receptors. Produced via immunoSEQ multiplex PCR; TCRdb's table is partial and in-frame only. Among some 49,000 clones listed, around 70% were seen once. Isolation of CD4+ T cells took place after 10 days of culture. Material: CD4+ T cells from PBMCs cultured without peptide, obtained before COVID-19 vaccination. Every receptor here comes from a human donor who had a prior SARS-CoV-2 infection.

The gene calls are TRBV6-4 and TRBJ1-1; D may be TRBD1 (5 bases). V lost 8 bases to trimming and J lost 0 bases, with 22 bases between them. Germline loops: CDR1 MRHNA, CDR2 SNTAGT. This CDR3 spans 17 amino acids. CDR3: CASPRGASPNLNTEAFF. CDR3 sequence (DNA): TGTGCCAGCCCACGAGGGGCCTCTCCCAATTTGAACACTGAAGCTTTCTTT.

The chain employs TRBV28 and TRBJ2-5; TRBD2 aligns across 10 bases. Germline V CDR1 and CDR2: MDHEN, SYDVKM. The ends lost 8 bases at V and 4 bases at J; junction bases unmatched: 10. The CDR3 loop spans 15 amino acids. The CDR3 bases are TGTGCCAGCGTAGACAGCGGGAGGGCCCGAGAGACCCAGTACTTC. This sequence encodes CASVDSGRARETQYF.

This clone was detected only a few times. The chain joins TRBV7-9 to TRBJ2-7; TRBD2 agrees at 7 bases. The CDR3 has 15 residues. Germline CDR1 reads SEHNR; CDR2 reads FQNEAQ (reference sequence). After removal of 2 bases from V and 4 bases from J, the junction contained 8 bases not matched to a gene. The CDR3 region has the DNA TGTGCCAGCAGCTTATTTTCTGGCGGGGGATACGAGCAGTACTTC. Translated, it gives CASSLFSGGGYEQYF.

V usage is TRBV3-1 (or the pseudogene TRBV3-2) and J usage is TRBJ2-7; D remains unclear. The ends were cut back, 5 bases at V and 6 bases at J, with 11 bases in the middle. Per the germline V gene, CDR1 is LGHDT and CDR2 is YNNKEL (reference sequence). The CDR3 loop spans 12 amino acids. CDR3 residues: CASSNPDAEQYF. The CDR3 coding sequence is TGTGCCAGCAGCAACCCCGACGCCGAGCAGTACTTC.

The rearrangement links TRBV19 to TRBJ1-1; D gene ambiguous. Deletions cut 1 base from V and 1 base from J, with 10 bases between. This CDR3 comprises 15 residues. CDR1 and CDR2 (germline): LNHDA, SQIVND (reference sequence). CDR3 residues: CASSIVAGQNTEAFF. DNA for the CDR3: TGTGCCAGTAGTATAGTTGCAGGCCAGAACACTGAAGCTTTCTTT.

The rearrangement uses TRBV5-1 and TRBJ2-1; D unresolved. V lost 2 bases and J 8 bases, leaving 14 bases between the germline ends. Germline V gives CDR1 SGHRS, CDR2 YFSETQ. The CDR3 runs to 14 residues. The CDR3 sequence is CASSFLWPQDEQFF. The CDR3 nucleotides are TGCGCCAGCAGCTTTTTATGGCCTCAAGATGAGCAGTTCTTC.

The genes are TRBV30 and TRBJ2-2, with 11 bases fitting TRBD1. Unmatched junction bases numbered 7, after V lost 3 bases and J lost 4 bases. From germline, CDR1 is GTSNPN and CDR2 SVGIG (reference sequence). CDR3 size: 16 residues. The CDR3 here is CAWSAAGTGGTGELFF. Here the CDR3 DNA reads TGTGCCTGGAGCGCGGCCGGGACAGGGGGCACCGGGGAGCTGTTTTTT.

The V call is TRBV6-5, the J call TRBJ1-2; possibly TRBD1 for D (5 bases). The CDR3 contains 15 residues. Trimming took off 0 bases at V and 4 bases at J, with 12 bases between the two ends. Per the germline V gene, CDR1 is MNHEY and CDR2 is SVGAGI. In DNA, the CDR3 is TGTGCCAGCAGTTACTCCGGGGGAGTATTCTATGGCTACACCTTC. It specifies CASSYSGGVFYGYTF.

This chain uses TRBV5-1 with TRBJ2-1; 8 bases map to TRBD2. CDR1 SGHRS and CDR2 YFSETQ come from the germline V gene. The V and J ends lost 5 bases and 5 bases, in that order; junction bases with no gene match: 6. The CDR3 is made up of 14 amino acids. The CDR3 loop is CASRSSGGNNEQFF. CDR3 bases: TGCGCCAGCAGAAGCAGCGGGGGTAACAATGAGCAGTTCTTC.

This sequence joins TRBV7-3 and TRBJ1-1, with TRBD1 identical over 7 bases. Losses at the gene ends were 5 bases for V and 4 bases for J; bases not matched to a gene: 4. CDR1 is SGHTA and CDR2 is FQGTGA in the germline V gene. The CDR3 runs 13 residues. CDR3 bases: TGTGCCAGCAGCGCGGGACAGACCACTGAAGCTTTCTTT. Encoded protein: CASSAGQTTEAFF. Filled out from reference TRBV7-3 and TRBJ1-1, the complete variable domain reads GAGVSQTPSNKVTEKGKYVELRCDPISGHTALYWYRQSLGQGPEFLIYFQGTGAADDSGLPNDRFFAVRPEGSVSTLKIQRTERGDSAVYLCASSAGQTTEAFFGQGTRLTVV.

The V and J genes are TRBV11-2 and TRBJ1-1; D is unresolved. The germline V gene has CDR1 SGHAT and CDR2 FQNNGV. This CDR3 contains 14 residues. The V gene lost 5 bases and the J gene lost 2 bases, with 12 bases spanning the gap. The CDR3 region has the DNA TGTGCCAGCAGCCCCCACCCAGAAAACACTGAAGCTTTCTTT. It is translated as CASSPHPENTEAFF. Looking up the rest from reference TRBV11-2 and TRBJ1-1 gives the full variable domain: EAGVAQSPRYKIIEKRQSVAFWCNPISGHATLYWYQQILGQGPKLLIQFQNNGVVDDSQLPKDRFSAERLKGVDSTLKIQPAKLEDSAVYLCASSPHPENTEAFFGQGTRLTVV.

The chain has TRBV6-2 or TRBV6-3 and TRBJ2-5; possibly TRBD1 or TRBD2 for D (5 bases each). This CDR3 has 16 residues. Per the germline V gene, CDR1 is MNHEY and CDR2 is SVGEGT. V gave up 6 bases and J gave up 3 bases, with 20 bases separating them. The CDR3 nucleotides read TGTGCCAGCAGCCCTCGGGACCCTAGGGGCGAAGAGACCCAGTACTTC. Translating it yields CASSPRDPRGEETQYF.

The DNA for the CDR3 is TGCGCCAGCAGTGTGGGACAGGGGGACAGCGGGGAGCTGTTTTTT. Translating gives CASSVGQGDSGELFF. V and J are TRBV5-1 and TRBJ2-2; 11 bases are a match to TRBD1. This CDR3 region has 15 residues. The V gene end was trimmed by 5 bases and the J gene end by 7 bases; junction bases not matched to a gene: 7. Per germline, CDR1 SGHRS and CDR2 YFSETQ.

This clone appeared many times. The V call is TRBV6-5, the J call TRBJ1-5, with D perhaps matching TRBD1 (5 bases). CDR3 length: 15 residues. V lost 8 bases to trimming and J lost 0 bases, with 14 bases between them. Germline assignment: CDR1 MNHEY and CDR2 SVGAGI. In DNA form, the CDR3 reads TGTGCCAGCGGGGCGGGGGGAAATAGCAATCAGCCCCAGCATTTT. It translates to CASGAGGNSNQPQHF.

The CDR3, as DNA: TGTGCCAGCAGCTTAGAGTTTGGTCGAATGAACACTGAAGCTTTCTTT. Amino acids: CASSLEFGRMNTEAFF. V is TRBV11-2 and J is TRBJ1-1; no firm D call. The V gene's germline CDR1 is SGHAT and CDR2 FQNNGV. The CDR3 loop spans 16 amino acids. The V and J ends lost 0 bases and 0 bases respectively, with 11 bases between them.

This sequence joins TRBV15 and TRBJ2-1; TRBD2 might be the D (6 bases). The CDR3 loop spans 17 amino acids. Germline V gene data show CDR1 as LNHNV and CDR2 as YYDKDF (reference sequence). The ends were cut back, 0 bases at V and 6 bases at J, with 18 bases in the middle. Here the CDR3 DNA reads TGTGCCACCAGCAGAGATGGGGCCGGGGGATCGGCCAATGAGCAGTTCTTC. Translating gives CATSRDGAGGSANEQFF.

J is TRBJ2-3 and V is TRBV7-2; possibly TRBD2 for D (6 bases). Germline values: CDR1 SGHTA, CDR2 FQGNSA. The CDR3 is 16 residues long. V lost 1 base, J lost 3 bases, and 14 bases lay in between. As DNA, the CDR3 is TGTGCCAGCAGCTTAGGTATCGGGAGACGGACAGATACGCAGTATTTT. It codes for CASSLGIGRRTDTQYF.

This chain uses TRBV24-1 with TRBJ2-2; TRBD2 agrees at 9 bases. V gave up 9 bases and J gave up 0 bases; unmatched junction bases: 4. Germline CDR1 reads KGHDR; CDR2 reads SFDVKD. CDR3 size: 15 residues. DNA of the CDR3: TGTGCCACCGGGGCTAGCGGGACGAACACCGGGGAGCTGTTTTTT. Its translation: CATGASGTNTGELFF.

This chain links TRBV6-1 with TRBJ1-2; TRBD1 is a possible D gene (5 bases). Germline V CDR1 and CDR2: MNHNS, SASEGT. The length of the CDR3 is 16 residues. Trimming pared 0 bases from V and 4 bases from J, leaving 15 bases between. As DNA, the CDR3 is TGTGCCAGCAGTGAAGCGCGGGGGAGGTATGGCTATGGCTACACCTTC. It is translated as CASSEARGRYGYGYTF.

The CDR3 here is CSVEVSGTFYNEQFF. The CDR3 DNA reads TGCAGCGTTGAGGTTAGCGGGACCTTCTACAATGAGCAGTTCTTC. The chain recombines TRBV29-1 with TRBJ2-1; TRBD2 agrees at 8 bases. Per germline, CDR1 SQVTM and CDR2 ANQGSEA. This CDR3 has 15 amino acids. V shed 3 bases, J shed 3 bases, and the junction held 7 bases outside the gene matches.

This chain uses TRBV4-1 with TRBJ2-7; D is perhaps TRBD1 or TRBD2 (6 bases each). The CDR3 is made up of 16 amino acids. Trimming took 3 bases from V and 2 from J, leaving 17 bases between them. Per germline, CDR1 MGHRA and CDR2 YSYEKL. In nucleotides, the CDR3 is TGCGCCAGCAGCCAGTTCGACACGGGGGCCGCCTACGAGCAGTACTTC. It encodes CASSQFDTGAAYEQYF.

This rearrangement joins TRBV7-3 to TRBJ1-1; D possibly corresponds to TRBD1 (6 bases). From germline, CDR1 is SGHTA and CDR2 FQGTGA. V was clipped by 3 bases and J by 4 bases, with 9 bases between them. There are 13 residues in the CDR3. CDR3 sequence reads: CASSFGQTTEAFF. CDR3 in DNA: TGTGCCAGCAGCTTCGGACAGACCACTGAAGCTTTCTTT.

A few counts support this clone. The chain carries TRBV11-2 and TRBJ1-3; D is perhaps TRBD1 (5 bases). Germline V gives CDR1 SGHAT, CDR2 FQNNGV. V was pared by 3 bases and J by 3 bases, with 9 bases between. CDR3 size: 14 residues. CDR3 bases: TGTGCCAGCAGCTTGAGGGGCTTTGGAAACACCATATATTTT. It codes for CASSLRGFGNTIYF. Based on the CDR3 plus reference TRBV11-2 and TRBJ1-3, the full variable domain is EAGVAQSPRYKIIEKRQSVAFWCNPISGHATLYWYQQILGQGPKLLIQFQNNGVVDDSQLPKDRFSAERLKGVDSTLKIQPAKLEDSAVYLCASSLRGFGNTIYFGEGSWLTVV.

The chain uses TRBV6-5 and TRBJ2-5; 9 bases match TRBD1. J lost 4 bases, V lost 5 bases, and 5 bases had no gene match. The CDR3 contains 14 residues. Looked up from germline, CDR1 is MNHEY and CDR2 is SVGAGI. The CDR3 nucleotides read TGTGCCAGCAGTAGACAGGGGGAAGGAGAGACCCAGTACTTC. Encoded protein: CASSRQGEGETQYF.

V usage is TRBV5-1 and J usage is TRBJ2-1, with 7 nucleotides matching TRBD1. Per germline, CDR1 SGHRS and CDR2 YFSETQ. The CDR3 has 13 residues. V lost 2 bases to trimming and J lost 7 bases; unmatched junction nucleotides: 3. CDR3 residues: CASSLTGVNEQFF. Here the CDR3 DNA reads TGCGCCAGCAGCTTAACAGGGGTAAATGAGCAGTTCTTC.

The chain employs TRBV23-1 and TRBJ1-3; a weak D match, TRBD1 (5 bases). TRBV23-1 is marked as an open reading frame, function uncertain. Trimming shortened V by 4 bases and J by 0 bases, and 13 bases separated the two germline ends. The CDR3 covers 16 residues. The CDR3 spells CASSPAGRSSGNTIYF. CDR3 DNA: TGCGCCAGCAGTCCAGCAGGGAGGAGCTCTGGAAACACCATATATTTT.